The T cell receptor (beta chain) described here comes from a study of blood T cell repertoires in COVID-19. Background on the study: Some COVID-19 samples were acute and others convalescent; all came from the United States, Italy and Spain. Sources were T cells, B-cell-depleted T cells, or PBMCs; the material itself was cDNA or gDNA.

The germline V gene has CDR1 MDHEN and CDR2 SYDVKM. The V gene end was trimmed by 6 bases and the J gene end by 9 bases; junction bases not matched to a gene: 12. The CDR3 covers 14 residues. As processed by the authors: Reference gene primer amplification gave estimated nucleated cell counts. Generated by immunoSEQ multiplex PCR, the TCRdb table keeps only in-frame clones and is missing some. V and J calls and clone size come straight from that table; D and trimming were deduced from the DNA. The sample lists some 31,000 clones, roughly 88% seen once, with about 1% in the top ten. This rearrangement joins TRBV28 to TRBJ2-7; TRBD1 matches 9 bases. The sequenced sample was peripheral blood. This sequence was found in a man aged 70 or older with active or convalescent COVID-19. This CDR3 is CASRPPGQGGWQYF. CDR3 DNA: TGTGCCAGCAGACCTCCGGGACAGGGTGGATGGCAGTACTTC.